The sequence of this T cell receptor (beta chain) was determined in a study of radiotherapy plus CTLA-4 blockade in lung cancer. Libraries were prepared by immunoSEQ multiplex PCR; TCRdb keeps only in-frame clonotypes and omits some of them. The sample records more than 90,000 clones, roughly 85% being singletons. Trimming stripped 7 bases from V and 6 bases from J, with 15 bases between. CDR3 length: 14 residues. Germline loops: CDR1 MDHEN, CDR2 SYDVKM. V is TRBV28 and J is TRBJ2-2, with TRBD2 as a possible D gene (6 bases). The TCR sequence derives from a human donor with non-small cell lung cancer that progressed on radiotherapy plus ipilimumab. The specimen was peripheral blood, collected from a patient treated with radiotherapy plus ipilimumab. CDR3 protein: CASNPLEGSGELFF. For the CDR3, the DNA is TGTGCCAGCAACCCCCTGGAGGGCTCCGGGGAGCTGTTTTTT.